This T cell receptor beta chain was captured in a study of T cells in localized non-small cell lung cancer. The repertoire was sequenced with immunoSEQ multiplex PCR; TCRdb's copy has only in-frame clones and lacks some. The sample includes 4,000 to 5,000 clones, roughly 23% of them seen just once. The count of this clone is one. The antigen is unknown. Findings and limits, study-wide: Across samples, adjacent lung featured a median around 60 of the top 100 tumor clones.

This sequence originates from a male donor aged 60 or older with stage I lung adenocarcinoma. This sample comprised lung tumor tissue, obtained before any cancer treatment.

This CDR3 reads CASSEGSGTVTDTQYF. The CDR3 DNA follows: TGCGCCAGCAGCGAAGGATCCGGGACAGTCACAGATACGCAGTATTTT. The gene calls are TRBV10-2 and TRBJ2-3; 7 nucleotides align to TRBD1. This CDR3 has 16 amino acids. CDR1 is WSHSY, CDR2 SAAADI, per germline. With V trimmed by 6 bases and J by 2 bases, 11 bases remained unmatched.